Below are 10 T cell receptor beta chains sequenced from a single sample in a study of monozygotic twins with inflammatory bowel disease. TCRdb re-called the 5' RACE reads, yielding one record per CDR3 amino acid sequence without DNA. The sample table sets out around 370,000 distinct CDR3 sequences. Sequenced material: blood. Receptors originate from a human donor with ulcerative colitis or Crohn's disease, or a healthy co-twin of an affected twin (not recorded which).

The chain links TRBV24-1 to TRBJ2-7; without DNA, the TCRdb call of TRBD1 cannot be checked. CDR3 size: 11 residues. The germline V gene encodes CDR1 KGHDR and CDR2 SFDVKD. The CDR3 here is CAIGQGDEQYF.

This sequence joins TRBV5-1 and TRBJ2-4. CDR1 and CDR2 from the germline V gene are SGHRS and YFSETQ. This CDR3 comprises 15 residues. CDR3 amino acids: CASSEDDRAKNIQYF.

The genes are TRBV11-1 and TRBJ2-2; TCRdb returns TRBD2, unconfirmable since there is no DNA. Germline V gene lookup returns CDR1 SGHAT and CDR2 FQDESV (reference sequence). CDR3 length: 18 amino acids. This CDR3 is CASSLEGGGAPNTGELFF. The whole variable domain, remainder taken from reference TRBV11-1 and TRBJ2-2, is EAEVAQSPRYKITEKSQAVAFWCDPISGHATLYWYRQILGQGPELLVQFQDESVVDDSQLPKDRFSAERLKGVDSTLKIQPAELGDSAMYLCASSLEGGGAPNTGELFFGEGSRLTVL.

The rearrangement uses TRBV5-1 and TRBJ1-4; the D call from TCRdb, TRBD1, cannot be confirmed without DNA. From germline, CDR1 is SGHRS and CDR2 YFSETQ. The CDR3 consists of 16 residues. The CDR3 here is CASSLPGGTTNEKLFF.

J is TRBJ2-1 and V is TRBV15; with no DNA, the TCRdb D assignment of TRBD1 cannot be verified. Per the germline V gene, CDR1 is LNHNV and CDR2 is YYDKDF (reference sequence). The CDR3 has 12 residues. The CDR3: CATSRGTGGPFF.

J is TRBJ1-2 and V is TRBV6-2 or TRBV6-3. Germline assignment: CDR1 MNHEY and CDR2 SVGEGT. The CDR3 sequence is 15 residues long. The CDR3 reads CASMEEWTANYGYTF.

The chain combines TRBV15 with TRBJ1-1; lacking DNA, the TRBD1 call made by TCRdb goes unchecked. The CDR3 is made up of 16 amino acids. Germline CDR1 reads LNHNV; CDR2 reads YYDKDF (reference sequence). CDR3 in amino acids: CATSTGGGFGNTEAFF. The full variable domain, completed using reference TRBV15 and TRBJ1-1, is DAMVIQNPRYQVTQFGKPVTLSCSQTLNHNVMYWYQQKSSQAPKLLFHYYDKDFNNEADTPDNFQSRRPNTSFCFLDIRSPGLGDTAMYLCATSTGGGFGNTEAFFGQGTRLTVV.

The chain couples TRBV7-2 to TRBJ1-5; TCRdb gives TRBD1 as the D gene, but with no DNA this cannot be confirmed. This CDR3 contains 15 residues. CDR1 is SGHTA and CDR2 is FQGNSA in the germline V gene. CDR3 residues: CASSFAGAINQPQHF.

The V call is TRBV7-8, the J call TRBJ1-3. Germline CDR1 and CDR2: SGHVS and FQNEAQ. This CDR3 is 18 amino acids long. This chain's CDR3 is CASSLYPSTPGIGNTIYF.

This chain links TRBV6-1 with TRBJ2-2. Germline V gives CDR1 MNHNS, CDR2 SASEGT. The CDR3 runs to 14 residues. CDR3 amino acids: CASSNAWGTGELFF.